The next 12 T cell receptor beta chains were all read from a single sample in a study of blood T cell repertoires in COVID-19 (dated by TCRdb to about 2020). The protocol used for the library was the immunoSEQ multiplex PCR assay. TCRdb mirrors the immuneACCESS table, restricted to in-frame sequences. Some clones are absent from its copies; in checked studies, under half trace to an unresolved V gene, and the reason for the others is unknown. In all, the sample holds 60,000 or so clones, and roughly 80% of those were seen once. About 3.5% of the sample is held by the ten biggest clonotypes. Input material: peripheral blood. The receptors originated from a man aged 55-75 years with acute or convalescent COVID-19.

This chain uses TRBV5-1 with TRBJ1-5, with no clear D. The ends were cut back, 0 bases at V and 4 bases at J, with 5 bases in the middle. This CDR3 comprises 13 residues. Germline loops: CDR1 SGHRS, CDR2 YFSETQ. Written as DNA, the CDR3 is TGCGCCAGCAGCTTGGGGCAGAATCAGCCCCAGCATTTT. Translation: CASSLGQNQPQHF. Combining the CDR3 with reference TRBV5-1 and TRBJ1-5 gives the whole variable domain KAGVTQTPRYLIKTRGQQVTLSCSPISGHRSVSWYQQTPGQGLQFLFEYFSETQRNKGNFPGRFSGRQFSNSRSEMNVSTLELGDSALYLCASSLGQNQPQHFGDGTRLSIL.

This chain's CDR3 is CASSPLGGDNSPLHF. In DNA, the CDR3 is TGTGCCAGCAGCCCCCTGGGGGGAGATAATTCACCCCTCCACTTT. The chain carries TRBV2 and TRBJ1-6; possible D gene TRBD1, 5 bases. CDR1 and CDR2 from the germline V gene are SNHLY and FYNNEI. V dropped 6 bases and J dropped 5 bases, with 14 bases sitting between them. The CDR3 has 15 residues. The variable domain in full, with the rest retrieved from reference TRBV2 and TRBJ1-6, is EPEVTQTPSHQVTQMGQEVILRCVPISNHLYFYWYRQILGQKVEFLVSFYNNEISEKSEIFDDQFSVERPDGSNFTLKIRSTKLEDSAMYFCASSPLGGDNSPLHFGNGTRLTVT.

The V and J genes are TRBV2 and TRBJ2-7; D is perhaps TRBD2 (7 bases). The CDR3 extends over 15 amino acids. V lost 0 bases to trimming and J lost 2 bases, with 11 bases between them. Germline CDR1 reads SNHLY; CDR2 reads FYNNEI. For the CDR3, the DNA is TGTGCCAGCAGTGAAGCGGTAGGGGGGGCCTACGAGCAGTACTTC. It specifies CASSEAVGGAYEQYF.

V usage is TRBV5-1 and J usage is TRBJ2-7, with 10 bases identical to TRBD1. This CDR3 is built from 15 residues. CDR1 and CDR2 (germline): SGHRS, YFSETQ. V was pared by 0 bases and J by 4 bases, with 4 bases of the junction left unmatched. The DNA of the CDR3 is TGCGCCAGCAGCTTGGAAGGGACAGGGGATTACGAGCAGTACTTC. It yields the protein CASSLEGTGDYEQYF.

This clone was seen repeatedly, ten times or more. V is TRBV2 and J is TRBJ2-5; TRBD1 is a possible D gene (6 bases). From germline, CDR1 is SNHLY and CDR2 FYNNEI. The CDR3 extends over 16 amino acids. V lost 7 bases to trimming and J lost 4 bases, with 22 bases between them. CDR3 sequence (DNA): TGTGCCAGCACCCTCTTCACGGGGAAGGGGGTAGAGACCCAGTACTTC. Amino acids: CASTLFTGKGVETQYF.

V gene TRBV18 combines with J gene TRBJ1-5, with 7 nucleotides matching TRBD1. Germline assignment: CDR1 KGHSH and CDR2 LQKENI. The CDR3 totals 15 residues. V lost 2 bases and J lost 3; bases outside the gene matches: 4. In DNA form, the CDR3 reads TGTGCCAGCTCACCAGACGGACAGGTCAATCAGCCCCAGCATTTT. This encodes CASSPDGQVNQPQHF.

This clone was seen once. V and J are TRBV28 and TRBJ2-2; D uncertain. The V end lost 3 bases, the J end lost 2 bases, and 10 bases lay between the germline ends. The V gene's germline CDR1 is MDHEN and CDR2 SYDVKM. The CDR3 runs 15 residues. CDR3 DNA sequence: TGTGCCAGCAGTTTCTACAGAGCCAACACCGGGGAGCTGTTTTTT. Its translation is CASSFYRANTGELFF.

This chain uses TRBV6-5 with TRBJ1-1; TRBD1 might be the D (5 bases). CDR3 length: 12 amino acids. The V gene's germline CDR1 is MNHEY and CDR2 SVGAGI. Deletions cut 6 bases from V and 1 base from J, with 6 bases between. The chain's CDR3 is CASRGENTEAFF. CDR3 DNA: TGTGCCAGCAGAGGGGAGAACACTGAAGCTTTCTTT.

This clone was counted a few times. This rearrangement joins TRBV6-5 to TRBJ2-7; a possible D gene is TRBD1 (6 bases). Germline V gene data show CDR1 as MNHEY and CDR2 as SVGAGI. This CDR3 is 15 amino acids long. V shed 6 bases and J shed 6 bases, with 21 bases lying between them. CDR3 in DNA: TGTGCCAGCAGCCTCAGGGGACCGCCTCGAGGCGAGCAGTACTTC. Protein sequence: CASSLRGPPRGEQYF.

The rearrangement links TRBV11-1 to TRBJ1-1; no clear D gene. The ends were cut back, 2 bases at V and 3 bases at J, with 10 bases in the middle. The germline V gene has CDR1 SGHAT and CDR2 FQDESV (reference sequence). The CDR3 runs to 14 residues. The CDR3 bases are TGTGCCAGCAGCTTAAACGAGCCTTACACTGAAGCTTTCTTT. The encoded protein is CASSLNEPYTEAFF. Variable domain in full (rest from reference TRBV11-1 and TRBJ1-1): EAEVAQSPRYKITEKSQAVAFWCDPISGHATLYWYRQILGQGPELLVQFQDESVVDDSQLPKDRFSAERLKGVDSTLKIQPAELGDSAMYLCASSLNEPYTEAFFGQGTRLTVV.

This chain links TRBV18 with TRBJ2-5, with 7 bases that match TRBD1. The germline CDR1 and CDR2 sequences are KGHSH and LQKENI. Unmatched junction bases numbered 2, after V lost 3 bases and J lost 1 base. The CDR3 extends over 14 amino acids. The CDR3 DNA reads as TGTGCCAGCTCACCGGGACAGCTCCAAGAGACCCAGTACTTC. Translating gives CASSPGQLQETQYF.

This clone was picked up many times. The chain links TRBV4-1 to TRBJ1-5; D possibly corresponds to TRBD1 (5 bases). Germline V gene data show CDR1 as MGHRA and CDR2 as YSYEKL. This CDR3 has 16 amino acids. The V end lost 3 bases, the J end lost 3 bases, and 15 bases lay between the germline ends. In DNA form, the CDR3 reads TGCGCCAGCAGCCACGGCAGGGAAGGAGCCAATCAGCCCCAGCATTTT. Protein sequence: CASSHGREGANQPQHF.